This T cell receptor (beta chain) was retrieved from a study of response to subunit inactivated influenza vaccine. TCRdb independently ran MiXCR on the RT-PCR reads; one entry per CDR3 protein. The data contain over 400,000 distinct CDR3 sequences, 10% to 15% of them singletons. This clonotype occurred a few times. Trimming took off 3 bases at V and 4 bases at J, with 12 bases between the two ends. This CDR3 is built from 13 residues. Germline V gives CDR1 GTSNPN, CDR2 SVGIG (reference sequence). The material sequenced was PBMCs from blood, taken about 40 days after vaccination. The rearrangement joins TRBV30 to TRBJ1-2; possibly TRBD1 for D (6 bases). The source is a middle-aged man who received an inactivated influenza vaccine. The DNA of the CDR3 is TGTGCCTGGAGACACCTCAGGGGCTATGGCTACACCTTC. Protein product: CAWRHLRGYGYTF.